One sample yielded the 11 T cell receptor beta chains listed below, sequenced in a study of shared clonotypes between healthy human individuals. CD45RO-negative CD8 cells positively selected for CCR7 made up the naive population, which excluded terminally differentiated effector memory CD45RA+ cells. Generated by immunoSEQ multiplex PCR, the TCRdb table keeps only in-frame clones and is missing some. Among roughly 2.1 million clones listed, under 95% were seen once. Sequencing used naive CD8+ T cells from PBMCs. The receptors shown here come from a man aged 18 to 30 in good health. Some clones in this sample may be carry-over from other donors' samples.

The chain carries TRBV27 and TRBJ2-1; maybe TRBD1 (6 bases). Per the germline V gene, CDR1 is MNHEY and CDR2 is SMNVEV (reference sequence). V lost 5 bases to trimming and J lost 2 bases, with 13 bases between them. CDR3 length: 15 residues. This CDR3 reads CASSTGQSTYNEQFF. CDR3 coding DNA: TGTGCCAGCAGTACCGGACAGAGCACCTACAATGAGCAGTTCTTC.

J is TRBJ2-7 and V is TRBV2, with 11 bases identical to TRBD2. CDR1 SNHLY and CDR2 FYNNEI come from the germline V gene. V lost 6 bases to trimming and J lost 0 bases; unmatched junction nucleotides: 7. This CDR3 comprises 16 residues. The CDR3 DNA reads TGTGCCAGCAGGCAGGGACTAGCGGTAAGCTCCTACGAGCAGTACTTC. Protein: CASRQGLAVSSYEQYF.

This rearrangement joins TRBV21-1 to TRBJ2-7; the table names TRBD2, a call not compared with the DNA. TRBV21-1 represents a pseudogene. The CDR3 has 13 amino acids. CDR3 loop: CASSKVSAYEQYF. The CDR3 DNA follows: TGTGCCAGCAGCAAAGTTTCTGCCTACGAGCAGTACTTC.

The gene calls are TRBV25-1 and TRBJ1-2; 7 bases agree with TRBD1. The CDR3 is made up of 13 amino acids. Germline trimming cut 4 bases from V and 4 bases from J; bases unmatched to any gene: 3. Germline values: CDR1 MGHDK, CDR2 SYGVNS. The CDR3 protein is CASSAGQVYGYTF. The CDR3 nucleotides are TGTGCCAGCAGTGCAGGACAGGTCTATGGCTACACCTTC.

The chain links TRBV27 to TRBJ2-7; D assignment may be TRBD1 or TRBD2 (5 bases each). Deletions cut 0 bases from V and 5 bases from J, with 11 bases between. The CDR3 is 14 amino acids. CDR1 is MNHEY, CDR2 SMNVEV, per germline (reference sequence). Here the CDR3 reads CASSLSRGPDEQYF. DNA for the CDR3: TGTGCCAGCAGTTTATCTAGGGGACCCGACGAGCAGTACTTC.

CDR3 protein: CASSLAAGAYNEQFF. Here the CDR3 DNA reads TGCGCCAGCAGCTTGGCAGCGGGGGCCTACAATGAGCAGTTCTTC. The chain uses TRBV5-1 and TRBJ2-1; 8 positions agree with TRBD2. Trimming removed 0 bases from V and 2 bases from J; junction bases left unmatched: 1. CDR3 length: 15 residues. CDR1 and CDR2 from the germline V gene are SGHRS and YFSETQ.

The J gene is TRBJ2-5, the V gene TRBV6-1; the match to TRBD1 covers 9 bases. Germline loops: CDR1 MNHNS, CDR2 SASEGT. The CDR3 is made up of 15 amino acids. J gave up 4 bases and V 3 bases, and 6 bases lay outside the gene matches. The CDR3 sequence is CASSEGQGLGETQYF. The CDR3 DNA follows: TGTGCCAGCAGTGAGGGACAGGGTTTAGGAGAGACCCAGTACTTC.

This clone occurred once. V usage is TRBV7-6 and J usage is TRBJ1-5; TRBD1 aligns across 7 bases. This CDR3 is 17 amino acids long. Trimming cost V 1 base and J 1 base; bases outside gene matches: 7. Germline CDR1 SGHVS, CDR2 FNYEAQ. DNA for the CDR3: TGTGCCAGCAGCTTAGACGCCAGGGGGGCGAGCAATCAGCCCCAGCATTTT. As protein: CASSLDARGASNQPQHF.

This clone was seen a single time. The rearrangement joins TRBV10-3 to TRBJ2-2; possible D gene TRBD2, 5 bases. Germline V gene sequence: CDR1 ENHRY, CDR2 SYGVKD. Trimming took off 4 bases at V and 9 bases at J, with 18 bases between the two ends. This CDR3 is built from 15 residues. CDR3 nucleotide sequence: TGTGCCATCAGTGGCCTAGCTCCAGAAAGGCGGGAGCTGTTTTTT. Its translation: CAISGLAPERRELFF.

The chain employs TRBV27 and TRBJ2-7; TRBD2 is a possible D gene (5 bases). Germline loops: CDR1 MNHEY, CDR2 SMNVEV (reference sequence). CDR3 length: 14 residues. V lost 4 bases, J lost 0 bases, and 10 bases lay in between. CDR3: CASSSAGSSYEQYF. Written as DNA, the CDR3 is TGTGCCAGCAGTTCCGCGGGCAGCTCCTACGAGCAGTACTTC.

The gene calls are TRBV10-3 and TRBJ1-3; the D gene is possibly TRBD1 (5 bases). There are 14 residues in the CDR3. Germline values: CDR1 ENHRY, CDR2 SYGVKD. Trimming took 7 bases from V and 0 from J, leaving 10 bases between them. The CDR3 spells CAIIDSSSGNTIYF. DNA of the CDR3: TGTGCCATCATCGACAGTAGCTCTGGAAACACCATATATTTT.